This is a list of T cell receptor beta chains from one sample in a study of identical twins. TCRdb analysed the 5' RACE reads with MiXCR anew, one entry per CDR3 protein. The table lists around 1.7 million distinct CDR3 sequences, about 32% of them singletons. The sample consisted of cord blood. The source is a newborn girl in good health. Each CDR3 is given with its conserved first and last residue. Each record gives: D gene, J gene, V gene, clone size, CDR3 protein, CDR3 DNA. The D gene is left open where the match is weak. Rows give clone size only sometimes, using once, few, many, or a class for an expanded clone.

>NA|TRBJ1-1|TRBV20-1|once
CSASNLGGRTEAFF
TGCAGTGCTAGTAATTTGGGGGGCAGGACTGAAGCTTTCTTT
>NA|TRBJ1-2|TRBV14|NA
CASSLQDRGYTF
TGTGCCAGCAGCCTTCAGGACAGAGGCTACACCTTC
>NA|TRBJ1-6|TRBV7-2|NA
CASSLVFSAKGYNSPLHF
TGTGCCAGCAGCTTAGTTTTTTCGGCTAAGGGTTATAATTCACCCCTCCACTTT
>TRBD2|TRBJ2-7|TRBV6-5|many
CASSYASGRKSSYEQYF
TGTGCCAGCAGTTACGCTAGCGGGAGGAAAAGCTCCTACGAGCAGTACTTC
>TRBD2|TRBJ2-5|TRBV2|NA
CASNLSGGEQYF
TGTGCCAGCAATTTAAGCGGGGGTGAGCAGTACTTC
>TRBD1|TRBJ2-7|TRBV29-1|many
CSVELSGTGHYEQYF
TGCAGCGTTGAACTCTCCGGGACAGGCCATTACGAGCAGTACTTC
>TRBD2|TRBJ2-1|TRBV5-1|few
CASSSGTRINEQFF
TGCGCCAGCAGCTCCGGGACTAGAATCAATGAGCAGTTCTTC
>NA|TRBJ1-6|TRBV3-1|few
CASSVTGTINSPLHF
TGTGCCAGCAGCGTAACCGGGACTATTAATTCACCCCTCCACTTT
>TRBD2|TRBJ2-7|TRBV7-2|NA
CASSPGLAAFSEQYF
TGTGCCAGCAGCCCCGGGCTAGCGGCGTTTTCCGAGCAGTACTTC
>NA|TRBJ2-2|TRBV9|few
CASSMQTGPGELFF
TGTGCCAGCAGCATGCAGACGGGTCCCGGGGAGCTGTTTTTT
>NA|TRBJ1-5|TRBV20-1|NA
CSAIPRGLMWNQPQHF
TGCAGTGCCATTCCCAGGGGCCTGATGTGGAATCAGCCCCAGCATTTT
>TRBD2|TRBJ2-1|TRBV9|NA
CASSPTTSGRARNEQFF
TGTGCCAGCAGCCCAACGACTAGCGGGAGGGCCAGGAATGAGCAGTTCTTC
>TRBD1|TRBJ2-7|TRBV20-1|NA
CSARPSGQGSYEQYF
TGCAGTGCTAGACCCTCCGGACAGGGAAGTTACGAGCAGTACTTC
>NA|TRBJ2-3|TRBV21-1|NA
CASSKASAGPSTDTQYF
TGTGCCAGCAGCAAAGCCTCAGCGGGGCCTAGCACAGATACGCAGTATTTT
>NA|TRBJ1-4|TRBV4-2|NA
CASSLNRGRATNEKLFF
TGTGCCAGCAGCCTAAACAGAGGAAGGGCAACTAATGAAAAACTGTTTTTT
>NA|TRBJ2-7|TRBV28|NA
CASSSPRAGSYEQYF
TGTGCCAGCAGTTCCCCCCGGGCGGGTTCCTACGAGCAGTACTTC
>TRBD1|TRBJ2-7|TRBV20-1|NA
CSAEGTGSSYEQYF
TGCAGTGCAGAAGGGACAGGTAGCTCCTACGAGCAGTACTTC
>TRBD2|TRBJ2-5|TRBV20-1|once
CSAQGLAGGQETQYF
TGCAGTGCCCAGGGACTAGCGGGAGGGCAAGAGACCCAGTACTTC
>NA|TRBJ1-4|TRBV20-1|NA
CSASSIRAIEKLFF
TGCAGTGCGTCGTCGATCCGGGCAATTGAAAAACTGTTTTTT
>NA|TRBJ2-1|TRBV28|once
CASSLWDPRNDEQFF
TGTGCCAGCAGTTTATGGGACCCTAGGAATGATGAGCAGTTCTTC
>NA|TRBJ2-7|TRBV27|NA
CASAPGENNEQYF
TGTGCCAGTGCACCAGGGGAGAACAATGAGCAGTACTTC
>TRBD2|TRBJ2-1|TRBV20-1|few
CSARGGGSPNEQFF
TGCAGTGCTAGAGGCGGGGGATCCCCCAATGAGCAGTTCTTC
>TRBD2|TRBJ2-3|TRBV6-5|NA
CASRDRLAGSTDTQYF
TGTGCCAGCAGAGACAGACTAGCGGGTAGCACAGATACGCAGTATTTT
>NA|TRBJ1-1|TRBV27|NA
CASSPGGQPEAFF
TGTGCCAGCAGTCCAGGTGGACAGCCTGAAGCTTTCTTT
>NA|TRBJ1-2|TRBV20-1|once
CSASGARGYTF
TGCAGTGCTAGTGGGGCGCGGGGCTACACCTTC
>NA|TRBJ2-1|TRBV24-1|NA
CATSDLPSTDYNEQFF
TGTGCCACCAGTGACCTGCCTTCAACGGATTATAATGAGCAGTTCTTC
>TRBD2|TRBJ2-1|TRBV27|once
CASSLPSGRRAYNEQFF
TGTGCCAGCAGTTTACCTAGCGGGAGAAGGGCCTACAATGAGCAGTTCTTC
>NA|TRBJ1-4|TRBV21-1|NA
CASRAAWCEKLFF
TGTGCCAGCAGAGCAGCTTGGTGCGAAAAACTGTTTTTT
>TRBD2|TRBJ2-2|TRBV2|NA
CASGRLAVNTGELFF
TGTGCCAGCGGACGCCTAGCGGTGAACACCGGGGAGCTGTTTTTT
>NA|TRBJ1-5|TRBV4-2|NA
CASSQDGGDQPQHF
TGTGCCAGCAGCCAAGATGGGGGGGATCAGCCCCAGCATTTT
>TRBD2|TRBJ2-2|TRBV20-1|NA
CSARDPSGVLGAGELFF
TGCAGTGCTAGAGATCCTAGCGGGGTCCTGGGGGCCGGGGAGCTGTTTTTT
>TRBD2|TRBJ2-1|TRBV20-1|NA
CSAREGTKGNEQFF
TGCAGTGCTAGAGAGGGGACTAAGGGCAATGAGCAGTTCTTC
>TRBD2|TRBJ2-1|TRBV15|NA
CATSRDRGVYNEQFF
TGTGCCACCAGCAGAGATCGGGGGGTTTACAATGAGCAGTTCTTC
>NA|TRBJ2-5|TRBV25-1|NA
CASSEYDNEQYF
TGTGCCAGCAGTGAATACGACAATGAGCAGTACTTC
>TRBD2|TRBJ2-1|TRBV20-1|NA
CSARGASGYYNEQFF
TGCAGTGCTAGAGGGGCTAGCGGCTACTACAATGAGCAGTTCTTC
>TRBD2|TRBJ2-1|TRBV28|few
CASSFLAGVFYNEQFF
TGTGCCAGCAGTTTCTTAGCGGGAGTTTTCTACAATGAGCAGTTCTTC
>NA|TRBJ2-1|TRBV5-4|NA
CASSSPPGEQFF
TGTGCCAGCAGCTCCCCCCCAGGAGAGCAGTTCTTC
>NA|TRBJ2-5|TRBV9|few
CASSRLSVKFETQYF
TGTGCCAGCAGCAGACTATCGGTGAAATTTGAGACCCAGTACTTC
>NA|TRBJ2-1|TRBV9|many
CASSVSPASTYNEQFF
TGTGCCAGCAGCGTATCCCCAGCTAGCACCTACAATGAGCAGTTCTTC
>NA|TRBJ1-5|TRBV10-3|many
CATRSSNQPQHF
TGTGCCACCAGAAGCAGCAATCAGCCCCAGCATTTT
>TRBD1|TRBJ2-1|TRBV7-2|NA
CASSRDRSQETQFF
TGTGCCAGCAGCCGGGACAGGTCCCAAGAGACCCAGTTCTTC
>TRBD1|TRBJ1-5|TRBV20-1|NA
CSATRAGNRGNQPQHF
TGCAGTGCCACGCGGGCGGGGAACAGGGGGAATCAGCCCCAGCATTTT
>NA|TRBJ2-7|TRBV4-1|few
CASSSPTGTFSYEQYF
TGCGCCAGCAGCTCACCCACAGGGACCTTCTCCTACGAGCAGTACTTC
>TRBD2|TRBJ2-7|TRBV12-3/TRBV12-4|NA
CASRAGAGSSYEQYF
TGTGCCAGCAGGGCGGGAGCGGGAAGCTCCTACGAGCAGTACTTC
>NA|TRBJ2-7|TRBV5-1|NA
CASGKGQTPGEQYF
TGCGCCAGCGGCAAAGGACAGACACCTGGGGAGCAGTACTTC
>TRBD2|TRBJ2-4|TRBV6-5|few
CASSQHRGRNIQYF
TGTGCCAGCAGCCAGCATCGCGGGAGAAACATTCAGTACTTC
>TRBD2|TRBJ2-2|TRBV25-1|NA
CASSGGLADTGELFF
TGTGCCAGCAGTGGGGGACTAGCGGACACCGGGGAGCTGTTTTTT
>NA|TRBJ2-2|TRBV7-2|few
CASSLVSAGELFF
TGTGCCAGCAGCTTAGTTTCGGCCGGGGAGCTGTTTTTT
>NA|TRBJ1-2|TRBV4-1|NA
CASSQARLLSYTF
TGCGCCAGCAGCCAAGCTAGACTGCTTAGCTACACCTTC
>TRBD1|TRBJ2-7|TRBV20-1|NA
CSARDLDRGCEQYF
TGCAGTGCTAGAGATCTGGACAGGGGCTGCGAGCAGTACTTC
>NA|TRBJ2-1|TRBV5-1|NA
CASSLAHGGRGYNEQFF
TGCGCCAGCAGCTTGGCCCATGGAGGGAGAGGGTACAATGAGCAGTTCTTC
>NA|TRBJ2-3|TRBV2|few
CASIYRADTQYF
TGTGCCAGCATCTACAGGGCAGATACGCAGTATTTT
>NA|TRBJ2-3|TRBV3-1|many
CASSHRGTDTQYF
TGTGCCAGCAGCCATCGTGGCACAGATACGCAGTATTTT
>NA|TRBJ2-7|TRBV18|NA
CAGSPGEQGPGEQYF
TGTGCCGGCTCACCTGGGGAACAGGGACCCGGCGAGCAGTACTTC
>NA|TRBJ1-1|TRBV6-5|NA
CASSYVAKVVNTEAFF
TGTGCCAGCAGTTACGTAGCGAAGGTCGTGAACACTGAAGCTTTCTTT
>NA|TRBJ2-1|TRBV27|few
CASSLSIVQGSYNEQFF
TGTGCCAGCAGTTTATCGATAGTCCAGGGCTCCTACAATGAGCAGTTCTTC
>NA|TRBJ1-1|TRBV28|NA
CGVSATEAFF
TGTGGGGTCTCGGCCACTGAAGCTTTCTTT
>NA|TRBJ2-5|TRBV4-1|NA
CASSQVIGQWLQQTQYF
TGCGCCAGCAGCCAAGTGATAGGACAGTGGCTGCAGCAGACCCAGTACTTC